One sample yielded the 23 T cell receptor beta chains listed below, sequenced in a study of T cell repertoires in cytomegalovirus infection. Using its own MiXCR run on the reads, TCRdb lists one record per CDR3 protein. The sample carries some 150,000 distinct CDR3 sequences, about 6% recorded once. Sequences were obtained from PBMCs. These receptors were obtained from a human donor in good health (CMV status not recorded). Some clones in this sample may be carry-over from other donors' samples.

V usage is TRBV24-1 and J usage is TRBJ2-2; possibly TRBD1 for D (6 bases). CDR1 and CDR2 (germline): KGHDR, SFDVKD. V was trimmed by 1 base and J by 6 bases, leaving 11 bases between them. This CDR3 has 15 amino acids. CDR3: CATSDFGTPPGELFF. The CDR3 nucleotides read TGTGCCACCAGTGATTTCGGGACACCCCCCGGGGAGCTGTTTTTT.

This clonotype was counted many times. In DNA form, the CDR3 reads TGTGCCAGCAGTTACCGGGACGGTGGATATGGCTACACCTTC. Its protein product is CASSYRDGGYGYTF. The chain links TRBV6-2 or TRBV6-3 to TRBJ1-2, with D possibly matching TRBD1 (5 bases). The CDR3 length is 14 residues. From germline, CDR1 is MNHEY and CDR2 SVGEGT. Deletions cut 2 bases from V and 5 bases from J, with 12 bases between.

With respect to this clonotype: Possible read error: a much larger clone is one base away. V is TRBV11-2 and J is TRBJ1-1, with D unclear. The germline CDR1 and CDR2 sequences are SGHAT and FQNNGV. The CDR3 length is 13 residues. CDR3 region: CASSLGYSLEASF. CDR3 in DNA: TGTGCCAGCAGCTTGGGCTATTCGCTTGAAGCTTCCTTT.

This clonotype occurred many times. The CDR3 reads CASWDRGRTNEQFF. The CDR3 nucleotides are TGTGCCAGCTGGGACAGGGGGCGTACCAATGAGCAGTTCTTC. V and J are TRBV6-2 or TRBV6-3 and TRBJ2-1; 12 bases match TRBD1. Germline V gene sequence: CDR1 MNHEY, CDR2 SVGEGT. Unmatched junction bases numbered 5, after V lost 8 bases and J lost 6 bases. This CDR3 comprises 14 residues.

This clonotype has a count of ten or more. The chain uses TRBV7-2 and TRBJ2-7, with TRBD1 matching 10 bases. Losses at the gene ends were 5 bases for V and 6 bases for J; bases not matched to a gene: 7. This CDR3 has 14 amino acids. The germline V gene encodes CDR1 SGHTA and CDR2 FQGNSA. CDR3 coding DNA: TGTGCCAGCAGCACCGGGACAGGGGTTGCCGAGCAGTACTTC. Protein: CASSTGTGVAEQYF.

The sample holds a few counts of this clonotype. The chain links TRBV5-1 to TRBJ2-1; 7 bases line up with TRBD1. Germline V gene sequence: CDR1 SGHRS, CDR2 YFSETQ. The CDR3 is made up of 13 amino acids. Trimming removed 4 bases from V and 15 bases from J; junction bases left unmatched: 13. CDR3: CASSTRQGRGGFF. The CDR3 nucleotides read TGCGCCAGCAGCACCCGACAGGGCCGAGGGGGGTTCTTC.

This clonotype was found many times. The J gene is TRBJ1-5, the V gene TRBV5-8, with a tentative D call TRBD1 (5 bases). This CDR3 region has 15 residues. V gave up 2 bases and J gave up 3 bases, with 12 bases separating them. The germline V gene encodes CDR1 SGHTS and CDR2 YDEGEE. CDR3 sequence reads: CASSFPGQFNQPQHF. The CDR3 coding sequence is TGTGCCAGCAGCTTTCCGGGGCAGTTCAATCAGCCCCAGCATTTT.

This clonotype has at least ten counts. The V and J genes are TRBV20-1 and TRBJ2-5; unclear D gene. The CDR3 loop spans 15 amino acids. Per germline, CDR1 DFQATT and CDR2 SNEGSKA (reference sequence). V shed 5 bases and J shed 5 bases, with 21 bases lying between them. The chain's CDR3 is CSAPSSGLVWETQYF. CDR3 DNA: TGCAGTGCTCCTTCCTCGGGCCTCGTGTGGGAGACCCAGTACTTC.

This clonotype was recorded many times. The chain recombines TRBV19 with TRBJ1-1; no firm D call. CDR1 LNHDA and CDR2 SQIVND come from the germline V gene (reference sequence). CDR3 size: 14 residues. V gave up 1 base and J gave up 4 bases, with 10 bases separating them. The chain's CDR3 is CASSIGRLGTEAFF. CDR3 sequence (DNA): TGTGCCAGTAGTATAGGCAGGCTAGGCACTGAAGCTTTCTTT.

This clonotype was counted many times. This chain joins TRBV12-3 or TRBV12-4 and TRBJ2-1; D is uncertain. The CDR3 has 15 amino acids. Trimming pared 2 bases from V and 0 bases from J, leaving 8 bases between. Here the CDR3 reads CASSLPDRSYNEQFF. The DNA for the CDR3 is TGTGCCAGCAGTTTACCAGACCGCTCCTACAATGAGCAGTTCTTC.

There are many counts of this clonotype. V is TRBV6-2 or TRBV6-3 and J is TRBJ1-5; no clear D. The CDR3 runs to 12 residues. Germline lookup yields CDR1 MNHEY and CDR2 SVGEGT. Trimming took 6 bases from V and 2 from J, leaving 5 bases between them. The CDR3 nucleotides read TGTGCCAGCAGGGCGGGCAATCAGCCCCAGCATTTT. The encoded protein is CASRAGNQPQHF.

This clonotype came up many times. The chain recombines TRBV7-2 with TRBJ1-2, with D perhaps TRBD1 (5 bases). This CDR3 spans 14 amino acids. Trimming took off 5 bases at V and 3 bases at J, with 13 bases between the two ends. Germline-derived CDR1 and CDR2 are SGHTA and FQGNSA. DNA of the CDR3: TGTGCCAGCAGCAAGGGAGGGGCTCACTATGGCTACACCTTC. It yields the protein CASSKGGAHYGYTF.

As for this clonotype: A single base separates this from a much larger clone, so it may be a read error. The CDR3 DNA reads TGTGCCAGCAGGACGGTAGCGGGGGCTTACGATGAGCAGTTCTTC. This translates into CASRTVAGAYDEQFF. The V and J genes are TRBV6-2 or TRBV6-3 and TRBJ2-1, with 9 bases lining up with TRBD2. The CDR3 is made up of 15 amino acids. Germline CDR1 MNHEY, CDR2 SVGEGT. V was pared by 6 bases and J by 8 bases, with 11 bases of the junction left unmatched.

The V and J genes are TRBV7-9 and TRBJ1-6; 8 nucleotides agree with TRBD1. Germline V gene lookup returns CDR1 SEHNR and CDR2 FQNEAQ (reference sequence). Trimming took 5 bases from V and 10 from J; bases not matched to a gene: 7. The CDR3 covers 14 residues. The chain's CDR3 is CASSDRGGSSPLHF. The CDR3 DNA follows: TGTGCCAGCAGCGACAGGGGCGGTAGCTCACCCCTCCACTTT.

The rearrangement links TRBV27 to TRBJ2-7; D ambiguous. V gave up 11 bases and J gave up 1 base, with 0 bases separating them. This CDR3 has 8 residues. The germline CDR1 and CDR2 sequences are MNHEY and SMNVEV (reference sequence). CDR3 sequence reads: CASYEQYF. The CDR3, as DNA: TGTGCCTCCTACGAGCAGTACTTC.

This clonotype occurred many times. The chain is built from TRBV6-2 or TRBV6-3 and TRBJ2-5; D gene unclear. The length of the CDR3 is 12 residues. Trimming removed 4 bases from V and 3 bases from J, with 6 bases in between. CDR1 is MNHEY and CDR2 is SVGEGT in the germline V gene. The CDR3 sequence is CASSLVKETQYF. As DNA, the CDR3 is TGTGCCAGCAGTTTAGTCAAAGAGACCCAGTACTTC.

Concerning this clonotype itself: The junction departs from the called germline gene at one end, perhaps through a read error. The chain is built from TRBV7-3 and TRBJ1-1; unclear D gene. CDR1 and CDR2 (germline): SGHTA, FQGTGA. This CDR3 is 13 amino acids long. The CDR3 loop reads CDSSLMMNTEAFF. The CDR3 DNA sequence: TGTGACAGCAGCTTAATGATGAACACTGAAGCTTTCTTT.

This clonotype was counted ten times or more. The genes are TRBV5-6 and TRBJ2-7; TRBD1 matches at 10 bases. The J segment lost 8 bases and the V segment lost 2 bases, leaving 10 bases of the junction unmatched. The CDR3 covers 15 residues. Germline V gene lookup returns CDR1 SGHDT and CDR2 YYEEEE. The CDR3 nucleotides read TGTGCCAGCAGCTTTTGGGGGACAGGGGAATCAAAGCAGTACTTC. Protein: CASSFWGTGESKQYF. Complete variable domain (other parts from reference TRBV5-6 and TRBJ2-7): DAGVTQSPTHLIKTRGQQVTLRCSPKSGHDTVSWYQQALGQGPQFIFQYYEEEERQRGNFPDRFSGHQFPNYSSELNVNALLLGDSALYLCASSFWGTGESKQYFGPGTRLTVT.

This clonotype was seen ten or more times. The chain combines TRBV7-8 with TRBJ1-1; D remains unclear. V was pared by 4 bases and J by 0 bases, with 6 bases between. The CDR3 spans 13 residues. CDR1 and CDR2 (germline): SGHVS, FQNEAQ. The CDR3 protein is CASSSAMNTEAFF. The CDR3 DNA sequence: TGTGCCAGCAGCTCGGCCATGAACACTGAAGCTTTCTTT.

Comment on this clonotype: A read error is possible here, since a much larger clone lies one base away. This chain uses TRBV7-2 with TRBJ2-2; D is undetermined. The length of the CDR3 is 16 residues. The V gene's germline CDR1 is SGHTA and CDR2 FQGNSA. V lost 2 bases and J 4 bases, leaving 14 bases between the germline ends. CDR3 nucleotide sequence: TGTGCCAGCAGCTTATTAGGATCCACGGGCACCGGGGAGCTGTTTTTT. Amino acid sequence: CASSLLGSTGTGELFF.

This clonotype has only a few counts. This chain joins TRBV2 and TRBJ2-7; either TRBD1 or TRBD2 may fit D (5 bases each). CDR1 and CDR2 (germline): SNHLY, FYNNEI. Trimming shortened V by 6 bases and J by 6 bases, and 15 bases separated the two germline ends. The CDR3 has 13 residues. The CDR3 loop is CASSRDGLGEQYF. CDR3 DNA: TGTGCCAGCAGCCGGGACGGCCTGGGCGAGCAGTACTTC.

This sequence joins TRBV13 and TRBJ2-1, with unresolved D. The CDR3 runs 16 residues. Trimming cost V 3 bases and J 6 bases, with 18 bases left between them. CDR1 is PRHDT and CDR2 is FYEKMQ in the germline V gene (reference sequence). CDR3 DNA sequence: TGTGCCAGCAGCTTCTTAGTGAGTACCTCGGGCAATGAGCAGTTCTTC. Translation gives CASSFLVSTSGNEQFF. Full variable domain (rest looked up from reference TRBV13 and TRBJ2-1): AAGVIQSPRHLIKEKRETATLKCYPIPRHDTVYWYQQGPGQDPQFLISFYEKMQSDKGSIPDRFSAQQFSDYHSELNMSSLELGDSALYFCASSFLVSTSGNEQFFGPGTRLTVL.

In its sample, this clonotype was seen many times. The chain joins TRBV20-1 to TRBJ2-1; TRBD2 matches 7 bases. The length of the CDR3 is 16 residues. Unmatched junction bases numbered 11, after V lost 1 base and J lost 5 bases. Germline V gene sequence: CDR1 DFQATT, CDR2 SNEGSKA (reference sequence). CDR3 sequence reads: CSARAPLARTNNEQFF. In DNA, the CDR3 is TGCAGTGCTAGAGCCCCACTAGCGAGGACCAACAATGAGCAGTTCTTC.